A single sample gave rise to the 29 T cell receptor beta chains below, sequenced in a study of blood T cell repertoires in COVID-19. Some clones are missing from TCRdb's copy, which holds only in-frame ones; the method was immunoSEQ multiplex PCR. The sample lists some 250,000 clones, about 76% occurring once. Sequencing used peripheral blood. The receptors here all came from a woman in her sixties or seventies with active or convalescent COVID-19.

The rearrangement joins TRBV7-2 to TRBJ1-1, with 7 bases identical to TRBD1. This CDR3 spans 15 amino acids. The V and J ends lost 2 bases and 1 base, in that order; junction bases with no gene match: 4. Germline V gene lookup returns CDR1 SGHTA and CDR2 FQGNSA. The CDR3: CASSLSRTGNTEAFF. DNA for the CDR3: TGTGCCAGCAGCTTATCCCGGACAGGGAACACTGAAGCTTTCTTT.

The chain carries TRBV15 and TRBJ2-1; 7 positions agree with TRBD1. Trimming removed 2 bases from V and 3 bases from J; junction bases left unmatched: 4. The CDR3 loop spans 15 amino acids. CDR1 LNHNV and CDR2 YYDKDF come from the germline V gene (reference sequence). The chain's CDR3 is CATSRRTGGYNEQFF. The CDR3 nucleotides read TGTGCCACCAGCAGACGGACAGGAGGCTACAATGAGCAGTTCTTC.

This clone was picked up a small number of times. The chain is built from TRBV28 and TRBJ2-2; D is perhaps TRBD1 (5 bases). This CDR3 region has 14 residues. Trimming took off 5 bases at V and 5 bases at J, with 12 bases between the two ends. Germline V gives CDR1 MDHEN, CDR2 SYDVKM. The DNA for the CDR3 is TGTGCCAGCAGTCCGCCCCCAGGGACCGGGGAGCTGTTTTTT. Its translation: CASSPPPGTGELFF.

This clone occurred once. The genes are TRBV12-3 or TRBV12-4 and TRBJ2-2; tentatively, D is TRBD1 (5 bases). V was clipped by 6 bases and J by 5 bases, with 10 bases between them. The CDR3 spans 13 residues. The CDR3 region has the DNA TGTGCCAGCAGGACCGGACAAACCGGGGAGCTGTTTTTT. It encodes CASRTGQTGELFF.

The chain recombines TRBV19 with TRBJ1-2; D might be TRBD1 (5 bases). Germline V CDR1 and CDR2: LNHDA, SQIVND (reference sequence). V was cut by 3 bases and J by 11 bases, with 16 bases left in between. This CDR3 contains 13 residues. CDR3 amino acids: CASSIQLGRLYTF. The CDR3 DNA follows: TGTGCCAGTAGTATCCAGCTGGGGCGGTTATACACCTTC.

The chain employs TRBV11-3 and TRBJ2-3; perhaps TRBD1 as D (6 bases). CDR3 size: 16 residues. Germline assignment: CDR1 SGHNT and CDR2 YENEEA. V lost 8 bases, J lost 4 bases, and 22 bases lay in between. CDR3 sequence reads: CASAKDRGLGSDTQYF. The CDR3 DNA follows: TGTGCCAGCGCAAAGGACAGAGGGTTGGGGTCAGATACGCAGTATTTT.

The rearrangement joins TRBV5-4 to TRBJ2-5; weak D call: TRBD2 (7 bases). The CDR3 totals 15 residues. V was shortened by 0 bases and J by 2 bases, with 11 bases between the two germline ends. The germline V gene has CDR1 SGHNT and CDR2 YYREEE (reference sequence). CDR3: CASSLAGGQQETQYF. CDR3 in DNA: TGTGCCAGCAGCTTGGCCGGGGGGCAGCAAGAGACCCAGTACTTC.

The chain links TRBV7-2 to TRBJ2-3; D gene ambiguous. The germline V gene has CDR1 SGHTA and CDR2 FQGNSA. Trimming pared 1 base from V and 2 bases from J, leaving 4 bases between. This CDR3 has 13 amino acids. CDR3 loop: CASSLGYTDTQYF. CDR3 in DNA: TGTGCCAGCAGCTTAGGCTACACAGATACGCAGTATTTT.

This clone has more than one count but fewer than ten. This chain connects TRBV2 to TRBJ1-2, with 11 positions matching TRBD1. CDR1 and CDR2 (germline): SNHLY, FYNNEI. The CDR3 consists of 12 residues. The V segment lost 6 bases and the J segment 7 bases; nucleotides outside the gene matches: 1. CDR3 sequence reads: CASRGTGGGYTF. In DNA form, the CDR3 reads TGTGCCAGCAGGGGGACAGGGGGTGGCTACACCTTC. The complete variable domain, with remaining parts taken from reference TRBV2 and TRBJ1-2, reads EPEVTQTPSHQVTQMGQEVILRCVPISNHLYFYWYRQILGQKVEFLVSFYNNEISEKSEIFDDQFSVERPDGSNFTLKIRSTKLEDSAMYFCASRGTGGGYTFGSGTRLTVV.

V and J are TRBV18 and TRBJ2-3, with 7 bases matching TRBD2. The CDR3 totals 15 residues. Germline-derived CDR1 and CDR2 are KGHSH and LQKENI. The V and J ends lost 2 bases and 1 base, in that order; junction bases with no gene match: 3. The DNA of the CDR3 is TGTGCCAGCTCACCAGGACGGGGGGGCACAGATACGCAGTATTTT. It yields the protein CASSPGRGGTDTQYF.

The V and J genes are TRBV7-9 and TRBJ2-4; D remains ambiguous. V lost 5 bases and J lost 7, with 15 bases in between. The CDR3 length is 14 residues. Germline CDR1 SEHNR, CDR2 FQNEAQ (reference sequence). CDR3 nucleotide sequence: TGTGCCAGCAGCGAGGAAGCTATCCCTAACATTCAGTACTTC. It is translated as CASSEEAIPNIQYF.

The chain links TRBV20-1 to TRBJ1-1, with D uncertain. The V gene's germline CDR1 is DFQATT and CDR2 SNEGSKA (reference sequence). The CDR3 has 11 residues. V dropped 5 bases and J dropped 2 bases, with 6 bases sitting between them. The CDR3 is CSASFNTEAFF. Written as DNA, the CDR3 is TGCAGTGCTTCGTTCAACACTGAAGCTTTCTTT.

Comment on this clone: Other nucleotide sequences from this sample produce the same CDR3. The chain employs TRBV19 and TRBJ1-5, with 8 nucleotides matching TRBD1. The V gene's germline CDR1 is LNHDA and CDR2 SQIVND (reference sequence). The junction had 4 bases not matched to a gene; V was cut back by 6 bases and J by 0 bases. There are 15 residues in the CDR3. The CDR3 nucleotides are TGTGCCAGTAGAAAGGGACAGGCTAGCAATCAGCCCCAGCATTTT. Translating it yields CASRKGQASNQPQHF.

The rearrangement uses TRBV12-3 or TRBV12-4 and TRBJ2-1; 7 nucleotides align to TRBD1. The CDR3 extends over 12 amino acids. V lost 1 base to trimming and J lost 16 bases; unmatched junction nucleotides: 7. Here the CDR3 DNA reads TGTGCCAGCAGTTTAGGGACAGGAGACAATTTCTTC. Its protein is CASSLGTGDNFF.

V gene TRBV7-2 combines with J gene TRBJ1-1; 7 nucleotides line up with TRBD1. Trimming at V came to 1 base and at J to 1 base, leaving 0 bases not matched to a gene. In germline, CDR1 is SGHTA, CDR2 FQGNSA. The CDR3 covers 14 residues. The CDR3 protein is CASSLEGANTEAFF. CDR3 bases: TGTGCCAGCAGCTTAGAGGGGGCGAACACTGAAGCTTTCTTT. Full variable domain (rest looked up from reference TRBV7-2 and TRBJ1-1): GAGVSQSPSNKVTEKGKDVELRCDPISGHTALYWYRQSLGQGLEFLIYFQGNSAPDKSGLPSDRFSAERTGGSVSTLTIQRTQQEDSAVYLCASSLEGANTEAFFGQGTRLTVV.

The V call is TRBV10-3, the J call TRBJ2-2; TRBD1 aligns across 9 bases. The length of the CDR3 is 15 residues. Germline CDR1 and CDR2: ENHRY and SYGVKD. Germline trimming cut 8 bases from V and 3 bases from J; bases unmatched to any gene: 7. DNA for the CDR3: TGTGCCATCGGAACCGGGACAGGGCACACCGGGGAGCTGTTTTTT. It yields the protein CAIGTGTGHTGELFF.

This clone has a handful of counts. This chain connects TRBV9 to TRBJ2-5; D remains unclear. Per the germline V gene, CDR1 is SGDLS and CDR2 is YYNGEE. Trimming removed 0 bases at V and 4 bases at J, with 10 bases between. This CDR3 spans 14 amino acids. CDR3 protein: CASSVGVPGETQYF. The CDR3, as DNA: TGTGCCAGCAGCGTAGGGGTCCCGGGAGAGACCCAGTACTTC.

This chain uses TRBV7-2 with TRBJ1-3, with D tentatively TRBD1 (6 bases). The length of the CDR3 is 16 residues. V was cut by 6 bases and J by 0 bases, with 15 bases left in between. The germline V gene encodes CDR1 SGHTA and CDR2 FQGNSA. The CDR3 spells CASSRSAGDSGNTIYF. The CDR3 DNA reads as TGTGCCAGCAGTCGCTCCGCAGGGGACTCTGGAAACACCATATATTTT.

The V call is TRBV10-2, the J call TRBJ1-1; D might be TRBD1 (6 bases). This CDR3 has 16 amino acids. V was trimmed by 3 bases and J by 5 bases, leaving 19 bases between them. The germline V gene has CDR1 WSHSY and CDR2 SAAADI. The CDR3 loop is CASSEAGAGGVTEAFF. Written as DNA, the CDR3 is TGCGCCAGCAGTGAAGCGGGGGCGGGGGGGGTAACTGAAGCTTTCTTT.

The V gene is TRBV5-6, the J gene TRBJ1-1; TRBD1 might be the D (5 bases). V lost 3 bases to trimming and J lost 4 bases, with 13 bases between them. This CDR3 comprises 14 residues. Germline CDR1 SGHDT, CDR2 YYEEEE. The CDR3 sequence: CASSWTDSSTEAFF. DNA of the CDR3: TGTGCCAGCAGCTGGACCGACAGTAGCACTGAAGCTTTCTTT.

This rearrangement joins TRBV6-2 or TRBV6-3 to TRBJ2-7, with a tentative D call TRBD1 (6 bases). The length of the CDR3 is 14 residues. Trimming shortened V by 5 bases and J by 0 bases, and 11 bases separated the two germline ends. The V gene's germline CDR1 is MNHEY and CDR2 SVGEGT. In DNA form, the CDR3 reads TGTGCCAGCAGTAAGGGGGACACCTCCTACGAGCAGTACTTC. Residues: CASSKGDTSYEQYF.

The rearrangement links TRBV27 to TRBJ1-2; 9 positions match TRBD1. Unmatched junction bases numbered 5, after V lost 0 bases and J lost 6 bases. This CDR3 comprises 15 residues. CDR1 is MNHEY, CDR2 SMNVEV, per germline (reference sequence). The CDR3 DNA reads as TGTGCCAGCAGTTTATCGGGGGACAGGGAAAATGGCTACACCTTC. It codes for CASSLSGDRENGYTF.

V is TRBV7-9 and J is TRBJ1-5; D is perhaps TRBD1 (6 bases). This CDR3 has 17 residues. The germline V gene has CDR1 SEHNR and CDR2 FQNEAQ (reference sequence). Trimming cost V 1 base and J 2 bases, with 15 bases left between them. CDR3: CASSLDWGGQGNQPQHF. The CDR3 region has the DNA TGTGCCAGCAGCTTAGACTGGGGGGGGCAGGGCAATCAGCCCCAGCATTTT.

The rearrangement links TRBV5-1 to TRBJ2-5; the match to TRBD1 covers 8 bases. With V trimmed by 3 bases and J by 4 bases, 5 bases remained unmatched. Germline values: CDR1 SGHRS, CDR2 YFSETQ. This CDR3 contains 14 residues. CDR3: CASSSTGEGETQYF. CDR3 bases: TGCGCCAGCAGCTCGACAGGGGAAGGAGAGACCCAGTACTTC. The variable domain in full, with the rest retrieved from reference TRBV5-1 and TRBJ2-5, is KAGVTQTPRYLIKTRGQQVTLSCSPISGHRSVSWYQQTPGQGLQFLFEYFSETQRNKGNFPGRFSGRQFSNSRSEMNVSTLELGDSALYLCASSSTGEGETQYFGPGTRLLVL.

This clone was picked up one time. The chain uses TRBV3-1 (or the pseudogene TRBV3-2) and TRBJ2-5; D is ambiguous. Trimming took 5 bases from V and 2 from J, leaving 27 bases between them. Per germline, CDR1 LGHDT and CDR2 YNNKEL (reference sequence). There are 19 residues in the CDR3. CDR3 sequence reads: CASSSLLISRDGDQETQYF. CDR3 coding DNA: TGTGCCAGCAGCTCGTTACTAATTAGCCGAGACGGAGATCAAGAGACCCAGTACTTC.

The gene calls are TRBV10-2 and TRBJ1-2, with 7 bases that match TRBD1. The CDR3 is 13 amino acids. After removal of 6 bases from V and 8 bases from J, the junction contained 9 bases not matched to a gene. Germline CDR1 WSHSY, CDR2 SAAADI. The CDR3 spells CASRETGALGYTF. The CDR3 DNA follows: TGCGCCAGCAGAGAAACAGGGGCTTTGGGCTACACCTTC.

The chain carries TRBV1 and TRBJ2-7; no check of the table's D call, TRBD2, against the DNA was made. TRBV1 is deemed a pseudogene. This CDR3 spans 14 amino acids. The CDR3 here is CTSSRARGWDEQYF. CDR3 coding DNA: TGCACCAGCAGCCGCGCCCGGGGGTGGGACGAGCAGTACTTC.

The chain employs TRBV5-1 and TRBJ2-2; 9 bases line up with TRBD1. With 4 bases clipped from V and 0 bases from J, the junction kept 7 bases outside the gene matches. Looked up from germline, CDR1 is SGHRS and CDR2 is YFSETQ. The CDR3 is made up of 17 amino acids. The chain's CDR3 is CASSLDRGDANTGELFF. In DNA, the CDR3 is TGCGCCAGCAGCCTCGACAGGGGGGACGCGAACACCGGGGAGCTGTTTTTT.

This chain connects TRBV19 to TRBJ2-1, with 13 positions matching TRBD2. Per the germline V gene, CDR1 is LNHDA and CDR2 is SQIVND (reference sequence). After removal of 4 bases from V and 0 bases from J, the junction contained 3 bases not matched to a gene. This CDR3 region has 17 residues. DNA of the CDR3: TGTGCCAGTAGTAAGGGACTAGCGGGAAGCTCCTACAATGAGCAGTTCTTC. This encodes CASSKGLAGSSYNEQFF. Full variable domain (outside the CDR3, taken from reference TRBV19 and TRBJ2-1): DGGITQSPKYLFRKEGQNVTLSCEQNLNHDAMYWYRQDPGQGLRLIYYSQIVNDFQKGDIAEGYSVSREKKESFPLTVTSAQKNPTAFYLCASSKGLAGSSYNEQFFGPGTRLTVL.